Listed below are T cell receptor beta chains from one sample, sequenced in a study of beta chain features in type 1 diabetes. TCRdb keeps only in-frame clones here, not all; method: immunoSEQ multiplex PCR. In the table there are over 350,000 clones, around 15% of which are singletons. Sequencing was performed on naive CD4+ T cells from blood. The receptors come from a woman aged 18-35 years in good health. Both conserved end residues are part of each CDR3. The D gene is left open where the match is weak. Size values are once, few and many counts, or a class for expanded clones, and some rows have none.

cdr3_nt,cdr3_aa,j_call,v_call,clone_size,d_call
TGTGCCAGTAGTATAGGCCCGGGTAGCGGGCAAGAGACCCAGTACTTC,CASSIGPGSGQETQYF,TRBJ2-5,TRBV19,few,TRBD2
TGCAGCGTGTCTAGCGGCTCCTACGAGCAGTACTTC,CSVSSGSYEQYF,TRBJ2-7,TRBV29-1,few,TRBD2
TGCGCCAGCAGCCAAGATCCTAACTCCTACAATGAGCAGTTCTTC,CASSQDPNSYNEQFF,TRBJ2-1,TRBV4-3,few,-
TGCGCCAGCAGCTTGGAGGGGAGGTACGAGCAGTACTTC,CASSLEGRYEQYF,TRBJ2-7,TRBV5-1,-,-
TGTGCCTGGAAAGGTGGACAGCAGATCTACGAGCAGTACTTC,CAWKGGQQIYEQYF,TRBJ2-7,TRBV30,-,-
TGTGCCAGCTCGAGGGGGGGTCCGAACACTGAAGCTTTCTTT,CASSRGGPNTEAFF,TRBJ1-1,TRBV18,few,-
TGTGCCAGCAGTGAAGGGACAGTCAATGAGCAGTTCTTC,CASSEGTVNEQFF,TRBJ2-1,TRBV28,-,TRBD1
TGTGCCAGCAGCCGACATGTACTAGCAGAGGAGCAGTTCTTC,CASSRHVLAEEQFF,TRBJ2-1,TRBV6-5,few,-
TGTGCCAGCAGCTTAGGTCCAGGGTTCAATGAGCAGTTCTTC,CASSLGPGFNEQFF,TRBJ2-1,TRBV7-2,-,-
TGTGCCAGCAGTTCCGGGACTAGCGGCCTCGTGGGAAATGAGCAGTTCTTC,CASSSGTSGLVGNEQFF,TRBJ2-1,TRBV28,-,TRBD2
TGTGCCACCAGCAGAGTTTTCGGAGTCCGCGCAGATACGCAGTATTTT,CATSRVFGVRADTQYF,TRBJ2-3,TRBV15,few,-
TGCGCCAGCAGCTTACTAGCAGACTCTCGGGAGACCCAGTACTTC,CASSLLADSRETQYF,TRBJ2-5,TRBV5-1,few,-
TGCAGCGGTTTATGGGCTCGAAAGACCCAGTACTTC,CSGLWARKTQYF,TRBJ2-5,TRBV29-1,few,-
TGTGCCAGCTCACCCAACAGGCATGACTACGAGCAGTACTTC,CASSPNRHDYEQYF,TRBJ2-7,TRBV18,-,-
TGTGCCAGCAGTTACGCTAGCGGGAGCTACGAGCAGTACTTC,CASSYASGSYEQYF,TRBJ2-7,TRBV6-5,few,TRBD2
TGTGCTAGCAGCTTAGGACAGGGAGGCCCTGGGGCCAACGTCCTGACTTTC,CASSLGQGGPGANVLTF,TRBJ2-6,TRBV7-7,-,TRBD1
TGTGCCAGTACCACCCCAGGCGGGGGATATTATGGCTACACCTTC,CASTTPGGGYYGYTF,TRBJ1-2,TRBV19,-,-
TGCGCCAGCAGCCGAACCACCGGGACAGGGACCTCCTATGGCTACACCTTC,CASSRTTGTGTSYGYTF,TRBJ1-2,TRBV5-1,-,TRBD1
TGTGCCAGCAGCGAGAGTCGGGGCACCATATATTTT,CASSESRGTIYF,TRBJ1-3,TRBV9,-,-
TGTGCCAGCAGCGTAGGGCAGGGGGGCCAGCCCCAGCATTTT,CASSVGQGGQPQHF,TRBJ1-5,TRBV9,few,TRBD1